This TCR beta chain derives from a study of neurological immune-mediated disorders. The study, taken as a whole, reports: Expansion of TCR clones was greatest in HTLV-1-associated myelopathy and smallest in multiple sclerosis, where it fell below that of healthy controls. The absence of any CDR3 amino acid sequence shared by expanded clones across subjects suggests that repertoires were private in all groups.

CDR1 and CDR2 from the germline V gene are SGDLS and YYNGEE. CDR3 length equals 14 residues. V was pared by 4 bases and J by 7 bases, with 12 bases between. TCRdb processed the 5' RACE reads anew with MiXCR; each CDR3 protein has one entry. Among roughly 100,000 distinct CDR3 sequences, approximately 3.5% were seen once, and the ten largest hold less than 3%. This clonotype showed up many times. As yet, its antigen is unknown. The sequenced sample consisted of PBMCs. The chain joins TRBV9 to TRBJ1-6; maybe TRBD1 (6 bases). The sequence was collected from a woman in her fifties or sixties with multiple sclerosis. The CDR3 reads CASSPEGTNSPLHF. The CDR3 coding sequence is TGTGCCAGCAGCCCCGAAGGGACAAATTCACCCCTCCACTTT.